This T cell receptor (beta chain) appears in the sequencing data of a study of blood T cell dynamics during melanoma immunotherapy. Findings and caveats of the study: Disease-control patients' PBMC repertoires became either more clonal or more diverse at W3.

The germline CDR1 and CDR2 sequences are MNHNS and SASEGT. V lost 2 bases, J lost 6 bases, and 6 bases stayed unmatched. The CDR3 covers 16 residues. Indicated time point: week 3, after first cycle of checkpoint inhibitor. Profiling relied on immunoSEQ multiplex PCR, and the TCRdb table lists in-frame clones only, not all of them. The table shows roughly 5,900 clones, with around 82% occurring only once. Details on this clone: The antigen is undetermined.

This rearrangement joins TRBV6-1 to TRBJ1-4, with 10 bases matching TRBD1. The sequencing here drew on blood, taken from a patient treated with checkpoint blockade. The receptor's source is a human donor with melanoma. CDR3 amino acids: CASSEYVGTGDEKLFF. DNA of the CDR3: TGTGCCAGCAGTGAATACGTTGGGACAGGGGATGAAAAACTGTTTTTT.